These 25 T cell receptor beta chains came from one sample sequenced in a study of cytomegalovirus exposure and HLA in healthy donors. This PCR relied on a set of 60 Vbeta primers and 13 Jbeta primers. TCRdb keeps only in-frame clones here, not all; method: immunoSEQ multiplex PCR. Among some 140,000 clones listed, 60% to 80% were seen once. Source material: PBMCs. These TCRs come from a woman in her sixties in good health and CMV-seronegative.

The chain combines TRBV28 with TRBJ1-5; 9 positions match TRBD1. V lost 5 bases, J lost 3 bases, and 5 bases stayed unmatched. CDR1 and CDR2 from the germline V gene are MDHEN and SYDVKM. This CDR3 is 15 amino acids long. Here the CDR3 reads CASSPGTGNNQPQHF. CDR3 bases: TGTGCCAGCAGTCCCGGGACAGGGAACAATCAGCCCCAGCATTTT.

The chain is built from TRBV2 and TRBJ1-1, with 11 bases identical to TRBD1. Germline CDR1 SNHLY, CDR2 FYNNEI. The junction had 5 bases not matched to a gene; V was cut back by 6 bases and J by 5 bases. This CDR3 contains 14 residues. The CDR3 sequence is CASRKDRGLTEAFF. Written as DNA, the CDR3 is TGTGCCAGCAGGAAGGACAGGGGGCTAACTGAAGCTTTCTTT.

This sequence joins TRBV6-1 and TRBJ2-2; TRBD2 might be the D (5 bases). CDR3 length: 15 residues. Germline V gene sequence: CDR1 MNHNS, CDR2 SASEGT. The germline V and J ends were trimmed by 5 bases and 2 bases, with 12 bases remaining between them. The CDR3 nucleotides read TGTGCCAGCAGTATCCCTAGCAAAAACACCGGGGAGCTGTTTTTT. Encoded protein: CASSIPSKNTGELFF.

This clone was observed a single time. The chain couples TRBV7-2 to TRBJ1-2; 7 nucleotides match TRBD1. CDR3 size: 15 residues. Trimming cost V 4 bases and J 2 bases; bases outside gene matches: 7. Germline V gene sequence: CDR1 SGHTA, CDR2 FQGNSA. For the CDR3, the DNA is TGTGCCAGCAGCTCACCCGGGACAGCCAACTATGGCTACACCTTC. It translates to CASSSPGTANYGYTF.

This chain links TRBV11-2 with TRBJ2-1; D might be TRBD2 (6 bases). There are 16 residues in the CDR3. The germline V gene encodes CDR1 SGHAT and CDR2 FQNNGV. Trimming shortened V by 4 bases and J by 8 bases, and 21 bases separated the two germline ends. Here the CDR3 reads CASSWGLTLSVDEQFF. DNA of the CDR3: TGTGCCAGCAGCTGGGGACTGACTCTCTCGGTCGATGAGCAGTTCTTC.

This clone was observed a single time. CDR3 loop: CATQRTASTDTQYF. CDR3 DNA sequence: TGTGCCACCCAACGGACAGCTAGCACAGATACGCAGTATTTT. The chain has TRBV7-9 and TRBJ2-3, with D possibly being TRBD1 (6 bases). The ends were cut back, 10 bases at V and 0 bases at J, with 14 bases in the middle. Germline CDR1 is SEHNR and CDR2 is FQNEAQ (reference sequence). This CDR3 comprises 14 residues. Supplemented by reference TRBV7-9 and TRBJ2-3, the full variable domain reads DTGVSQNPRHKITKRGQNVTFRCDPISEHNRLYWYRQTLGQGPEFLTYFQNEAQLEKSRLLSDRFSAERPKGSFSTLEIQRTEQGDSAMYLCATQRTASTDTQYFGPGTRLTVL.

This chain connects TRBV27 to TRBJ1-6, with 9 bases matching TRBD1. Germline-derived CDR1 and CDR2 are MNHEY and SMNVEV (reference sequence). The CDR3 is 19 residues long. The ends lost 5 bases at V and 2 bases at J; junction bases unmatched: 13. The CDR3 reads CASSPGGPGQGPYNSPLHF. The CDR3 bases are TGTGCCAGCAGTCCGGGGGGACCGGGACAGGGTCCCTATAATTCACCCCTCCACTTT.

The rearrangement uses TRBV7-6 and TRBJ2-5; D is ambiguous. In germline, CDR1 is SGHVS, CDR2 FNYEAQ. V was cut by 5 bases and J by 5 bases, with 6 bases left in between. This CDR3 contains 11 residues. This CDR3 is CASSPGETQYF. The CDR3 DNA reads TGTGCCAGCAGCCCCGGGGAGACCCAGTACTTC. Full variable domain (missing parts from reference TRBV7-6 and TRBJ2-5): GAGVSQSPRYKVTKRGQDVALRCDPISGHVSLYWYRQALGQGPEFLTYFNYEAQQDKSGLPNDRFSAERPEGSISTLTIQRTEQRDSAMYRCASSPGETQYFGPGTRLLVL.

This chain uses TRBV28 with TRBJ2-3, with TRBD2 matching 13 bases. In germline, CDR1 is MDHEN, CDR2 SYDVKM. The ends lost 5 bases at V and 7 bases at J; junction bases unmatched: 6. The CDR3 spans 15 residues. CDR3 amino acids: CASSPRTSGSYTQYF. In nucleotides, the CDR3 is TGTGCCAGCAGTCCTAGGACTAGCGGGAGCTATACGCAGTATTTT. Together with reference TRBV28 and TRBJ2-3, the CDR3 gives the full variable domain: DVKVTQSSRYLVKRTGEKVFLECVQDMDHENMFWYRQDPGLGLRLIYFSYDVKMKEKGDIPEGYSVSREKKERFSLILESASTNQTSMYLCASSPRTSGSYTQYFGPGTRLTVL.

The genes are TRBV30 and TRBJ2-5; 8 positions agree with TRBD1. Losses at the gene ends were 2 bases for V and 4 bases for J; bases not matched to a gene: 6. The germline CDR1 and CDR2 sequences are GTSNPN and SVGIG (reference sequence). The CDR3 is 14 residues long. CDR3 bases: TGTGCCTGGAGTCCCCGGACAGGGAGAGAGACCCAGTACTTC. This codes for CAWSPRTGRETQYF. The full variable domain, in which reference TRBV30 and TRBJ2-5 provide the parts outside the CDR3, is SQTIHQWPATLVQPVGSPLSLECTVEGTSNPNLYWYRQAAGRGLQLLFYSVGIGQISSEVPQNLSASRPQDRQFILSSKKLLLSDSGFYLCAWSPRTGRETQYFGPGTRLLVL.

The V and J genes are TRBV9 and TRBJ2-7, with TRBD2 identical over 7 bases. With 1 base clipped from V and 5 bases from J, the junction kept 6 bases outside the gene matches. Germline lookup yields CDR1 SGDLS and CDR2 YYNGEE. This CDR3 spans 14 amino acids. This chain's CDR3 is CASSVRPGTNEQYF. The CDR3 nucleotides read TGTGCCAGCAGCGTACGACCCGGGACTAACGAGCAGTACTTC.

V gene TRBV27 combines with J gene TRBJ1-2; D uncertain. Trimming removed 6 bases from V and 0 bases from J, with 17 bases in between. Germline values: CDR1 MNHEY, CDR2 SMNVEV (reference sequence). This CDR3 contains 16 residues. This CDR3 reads CASRTTWRTTNYGYTF. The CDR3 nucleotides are TGTGCCAGCAGAACTACCTGGAGGACTACTAACTATGGCTACACCTTC.

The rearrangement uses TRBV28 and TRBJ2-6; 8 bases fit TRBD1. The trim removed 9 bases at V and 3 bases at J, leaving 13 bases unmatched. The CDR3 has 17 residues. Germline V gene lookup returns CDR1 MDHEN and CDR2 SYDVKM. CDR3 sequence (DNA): TGTGCCAGTCGCGCCGGACAGGGTTTAAGTGGGGCCAACGTCCTGACTTTC. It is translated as CASRAGQGLSGANVLTF.

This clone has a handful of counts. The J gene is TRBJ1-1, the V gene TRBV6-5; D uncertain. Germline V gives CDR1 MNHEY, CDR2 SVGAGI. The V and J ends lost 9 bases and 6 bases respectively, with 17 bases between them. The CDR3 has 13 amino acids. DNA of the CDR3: TGTGCCAGAAACTTTCACGAAGCGTCTGAAGCTTTCTTT. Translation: CARNFHEASEAFF.

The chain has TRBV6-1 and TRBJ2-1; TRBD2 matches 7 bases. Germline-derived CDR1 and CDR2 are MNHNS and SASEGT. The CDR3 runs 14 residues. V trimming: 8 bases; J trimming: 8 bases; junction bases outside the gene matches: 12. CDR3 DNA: TGTGCCAGCGTGGAGGGAGGGGTTTTCGATGAGCAGTTCTTC. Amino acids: CASVEGGVFDEQFF.

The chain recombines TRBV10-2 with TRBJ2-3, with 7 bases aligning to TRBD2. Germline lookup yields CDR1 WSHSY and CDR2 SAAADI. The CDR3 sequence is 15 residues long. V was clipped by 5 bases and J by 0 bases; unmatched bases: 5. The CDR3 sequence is CASSSGDSSTDTQYF. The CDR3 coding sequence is TGCGCCAGCAGTAGCGGGGATTCTAGCACAGATACGCAGTATTTT.

The CDR3 reads CASTQPSGQLSYEQYF. CDR3 nucleotide sequence: TGTGCCAGCACTCAACCCTCGGGACAGCTCTCCTACGAGCAGTACTTC. The chain links TRBV28 to TRBJ2-7; 7 nucleotides align to TRBD1. Looked up from germline, CDR1 is MDHEN and CDR2 is SYDVKM. J gave up 0 bases and V 7 bases, and 12 bases lay outside the gene matches. The CDR3 sequence is 16 residues long.

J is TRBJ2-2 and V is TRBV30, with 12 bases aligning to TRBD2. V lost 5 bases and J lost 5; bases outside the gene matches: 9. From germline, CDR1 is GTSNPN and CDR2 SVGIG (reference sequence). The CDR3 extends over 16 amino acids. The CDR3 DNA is TGTGCCTGGTGGACTAGCGGGAACTTGGGGACCGGGGAGCTGTTTTTT. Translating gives CAWWTSGNLGTGELFF.

The CDR3 DNA reads TGTGCCAGCACCCGTCGGGACACCAACACCGGGGAGCTGTTTTTT. It codes for CASTRRDTNTGELFF. The V gene is TRBV5-6, the J gene TRBJ2-2, with a tentative D call TRBD1 (6 bases). This CDR3 spans 15 amino acids. The germline V gene encodes CDR1 SGHDT and CDR2 YYEEEE. V lost 6 bases and J 2 bases, leaving 14 bases between the germline ends.

CDR3 residues: CASSDAGQGSYEQYF. CDR3 DNA: TGCGCCAGCAGTGATGCGGGACAGGGCTCCTACGAGCAGTACTTC. The rearrangement joins TRBV10-1 to TRBJ2-7, with TRBD1 matching over 9 bases. V shed 3 bases and J 0 bases; nucleotides not matched to a gene: 3. The CDR3 consists of 15 residues. Germline values: CDR1 WNHNN, CDR2 SYGVQD (reference sequence).

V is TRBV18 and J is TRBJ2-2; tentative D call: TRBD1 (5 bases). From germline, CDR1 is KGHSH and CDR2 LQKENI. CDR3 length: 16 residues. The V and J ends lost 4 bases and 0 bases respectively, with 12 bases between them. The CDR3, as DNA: TGTGCCAGCTCACTATACAGGTATACGAACACCGGGGAGCTGTTTTTT. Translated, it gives CASSLYRYTNTGELFF.

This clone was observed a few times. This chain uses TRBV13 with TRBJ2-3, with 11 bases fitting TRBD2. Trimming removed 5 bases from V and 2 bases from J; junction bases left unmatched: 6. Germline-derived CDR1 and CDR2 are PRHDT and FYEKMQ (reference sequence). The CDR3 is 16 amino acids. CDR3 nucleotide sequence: TGTGCCAGCAGCCCCAGACTAGCGGGGCTCACAGATACGCAGTATTTT. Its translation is CASSPRLAGLTDTQYF. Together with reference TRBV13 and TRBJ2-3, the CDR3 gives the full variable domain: AAGVIQSPRHLIKEKRETATLKCYPIPRHDTVYWYQQGPGQDPQFLISFYEKMQSDKGSIPDRFSAQQFSDYHSELNMSSLELGDSALYFCASSPRLAGLTDTQYFGPGTRLTVL.

The CDR3 DNA sequence: TGTGCCAGCCAACGGTCTAGCGGGGGGCACTGGCAGTTCTTC. This encodes CASQRSSGGHWQFF. The rearrangement uses TRBV6-1 and TRBJ2-1; TRBD2 agrees at 11 bases. The V gene end was trimmed by 8 bases and the J gene end by 12 bases; junction bases not matched to a gene: 12. This CDR3 has 14 amino acids. Germline V lookup: CDR1 MNHNS, CDR2 SASEGT.

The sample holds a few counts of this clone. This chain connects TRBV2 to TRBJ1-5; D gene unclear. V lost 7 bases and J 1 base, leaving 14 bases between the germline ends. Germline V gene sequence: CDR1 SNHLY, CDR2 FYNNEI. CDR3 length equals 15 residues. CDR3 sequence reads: CASTSGSVSNQPQHF. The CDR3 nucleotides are TGTGCCAGCACGTCAGGCTCAGTAAGCAATCAGCCCCAGCATTTT.

The DNA for the CDR3 is TGTGCCAGCAGCGTAGAATCAGGGATGGCAGAAAAACTGTTTTTT. Its translation: CASSVESGMAEKLFF. This chain uses TRBV9 with TRBJ1-4; TRBD1 is a possible D gene (5 bases). Germline CDR1 is SGDLS and CDR2 is YYNGEE. The CDR3 totals 15 residues. V lost 0 bases and J 8 bases, leaving 14 bases between the germline ends.